This T cell receptor beta chain was recorded in a study of T cell repertoires in cytomegalovirus infection. For the study at large: Public TCR beta signature analysis indicated the presence of both CMV infection and matching HLA type. Study outcomes and limitations: Using cumulative public TCR beta family frequency, the authors identified those who carried CMV together with the relevant HLA. CMV-specific HLA-C-restricted TCR beta clonotypes dominated the ex vivo response.

This clonotype was recorded a few times. Its cognate antigen is unknown. V lost 6 bases to trimming and J lost 4 bases, with 12 bases between them. CDR1 is DFQATT and CDR2 is SNEGSKA in the germline V gene (reference sequence). The CDR3 loop spans 12 amino acids. Using its own MiXCR run on the reads, TCRdb lists one record per CDR3 protein. The sample consists of roughly 640,000 distinct CDR3 sequences, 20% to 25% of them appearing once. This TCR came from a human donor in good health (CMV status not recorded). Some clones in this sample may be carry-over from other donors' samples. Sequencing used CD8+ T cells from PBMCs. The J gene is TRBJ1-2, the V gene TRBV20-1, with D unresolved. CDR3 DNA sequence: TGCAGTGCCCATGGGTCGCCCTATGGCTACACCTTC. It encodes CSAHGSPYGYTF.